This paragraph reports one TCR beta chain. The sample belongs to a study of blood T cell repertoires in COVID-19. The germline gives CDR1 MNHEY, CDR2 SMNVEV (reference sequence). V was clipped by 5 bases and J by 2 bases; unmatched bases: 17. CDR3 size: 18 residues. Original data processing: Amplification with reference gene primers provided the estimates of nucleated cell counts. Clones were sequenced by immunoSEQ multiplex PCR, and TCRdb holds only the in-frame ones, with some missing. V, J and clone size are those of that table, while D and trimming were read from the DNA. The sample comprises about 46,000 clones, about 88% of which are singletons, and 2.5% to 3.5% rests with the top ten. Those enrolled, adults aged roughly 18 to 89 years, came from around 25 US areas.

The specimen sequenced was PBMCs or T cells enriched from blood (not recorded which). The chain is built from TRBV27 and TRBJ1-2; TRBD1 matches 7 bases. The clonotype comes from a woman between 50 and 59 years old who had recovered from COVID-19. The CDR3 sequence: CASSATPTGTFPNYGYTF. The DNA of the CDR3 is TGTGCCAGCAGTGCCACTCCGACAGGGACCTTTCCCAACTATGGCTACACCTTC.